This TCR beta chain was obtained from a study of blood T cell repertoires in COVID-19. Turning to the study itself: Whether acute or convalescent, the COVID-19 samples came from the United States, Italy and Spain. In each case, the material was cDNA or gDNA derived from T cells, B-cell-depleted T cells, or PBMCs.

In the original processing: Cell counts per sample came from amplifying reference gene primers. Generated by immunoSEQ multiplex PCR, the TCRdb table keeps only in-frame clones and is missing some. The V and J calls and clone size were taken over from that table, and D and trimming were inferred from the DNA. This table has approximately 300,000 clones, approximately 83% appearing once. There are 16 residues in the CDR3. Trimming removed 0 bases at V and 0 bases at J, with 10 bases between. The germline gives CDR1 SGHDN, CDR2 FVKESK. The Seattle site enrolled patients during active infection and followed them longitudinally.

The source of this sequence is a person between 70 and 80 years old with COVID-19, enrolled during active disease. V usage is TRBV14 and J usage is TRBJ2-3; D might be TRBD2 (6 bases). The specimen sequenced was peripheral blood. CDR3 loop: CASSQDISGSTDTQYF. The CDR3 bases are TGTGCCAGCAGCCAAGATATCAGCGGGAGCACAGATACGCAGTATTTT.